This T cell receptor (beta chain) was documented in a study of monozygotic twins with inflammatory bowel disease. Findings and limits, study-wide: No one strong IBD-associated signal or clonotype was supported.

Each sample's cDNA came from eight separate reactions. The unique tags termed UMIs, each holding a 6-nucleotide sample barcode, were added by means of template switching. After re-calling the 5' RACE reads, TCRdb lists one entry per CDR3 protein, DNA absent. This sample's table reports more than 300,000 distinct CDR3 sequences. The germline V gene encodes CDR1 SGDLS and CDR2 YYNGEE. The CDR3 totals 15 residues. Details on this clonotype: Its antigen is not identified.

Whole blood served as the source of total RNA, and no T cell sorting took place. The chain recombines TRBV9 with TRBJ2-3; the TCRdb call, TRBD1, lacks DNA for checking. This receptor was taken from a human donor with ulcerative colitis or Crohn's disease, or a healthy co-twin of an affected twin (not recorded which). Sample: blood. CDR3: CASSVQTGESDTQYF.